This T cell receptor (beta chain) was profiled in a study of preoperative IRX-2 immunotherapy in early breast cancer. Documented treatment: preoperative locoregional IRX-2 cytokine immunotherapy. Patients received preoperative, locoregional IRX-2 cytokine immunotherapy in a phase Ib study. The assay was immunoSEQ multiplex PCR, and TCRdb's table has in-frame clones only and misses some. Here the sample spans under 2,000 clones, 65% to 75% being singletons. This clone occurred a few times. This TCR was sampled from a human donor with breast cancer. Sample: tumor tissue, taken after IRX-2 immunotherapy.

DNA for the CDR3: TGTGCCAGCAAAATAGGACAGGGAGGAGGAAACACCATATATTTT. Its translation is CASKIGQGGGNTIYF. The V call is TRBV6-8, the J call TRBJ1-3; 8 nucleotides align to TRBD1. Germline CDR1 MNHGY, CDR2 SAAAGT. With 7 bases clipped from V and 4 bases from J, the junction kept 9 bases outside the gene matches. CDR3 length: 15 residues.